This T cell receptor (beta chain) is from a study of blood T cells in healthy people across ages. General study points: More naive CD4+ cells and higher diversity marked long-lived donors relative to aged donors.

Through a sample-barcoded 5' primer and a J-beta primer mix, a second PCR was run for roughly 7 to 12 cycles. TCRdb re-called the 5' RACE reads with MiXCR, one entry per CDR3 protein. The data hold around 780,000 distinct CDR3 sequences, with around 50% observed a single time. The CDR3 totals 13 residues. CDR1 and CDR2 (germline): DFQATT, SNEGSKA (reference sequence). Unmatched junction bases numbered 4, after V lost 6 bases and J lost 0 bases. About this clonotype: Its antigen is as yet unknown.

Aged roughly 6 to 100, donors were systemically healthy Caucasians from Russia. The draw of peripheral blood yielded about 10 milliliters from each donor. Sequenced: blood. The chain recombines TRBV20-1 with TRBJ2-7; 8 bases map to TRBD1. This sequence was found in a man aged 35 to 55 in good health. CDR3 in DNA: TGCAGTGCCCTAGGACAGGGCTCCTACGAGCAGTACTTC. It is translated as CSALGQGSYEQYF.